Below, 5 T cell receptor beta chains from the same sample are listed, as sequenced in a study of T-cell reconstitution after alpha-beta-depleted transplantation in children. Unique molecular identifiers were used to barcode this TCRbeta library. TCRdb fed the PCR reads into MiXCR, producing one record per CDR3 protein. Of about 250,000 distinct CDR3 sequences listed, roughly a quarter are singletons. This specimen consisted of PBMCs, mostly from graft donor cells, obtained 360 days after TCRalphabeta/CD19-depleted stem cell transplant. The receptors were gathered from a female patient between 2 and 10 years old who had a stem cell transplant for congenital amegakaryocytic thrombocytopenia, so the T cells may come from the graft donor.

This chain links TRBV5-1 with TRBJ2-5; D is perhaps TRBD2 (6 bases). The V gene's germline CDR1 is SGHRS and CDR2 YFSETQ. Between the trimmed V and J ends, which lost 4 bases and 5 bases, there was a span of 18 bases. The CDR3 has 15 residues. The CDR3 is CASSGNSGTGETQYF. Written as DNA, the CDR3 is TGCGCCAGCAGCGGAAATAGCGGAACCGGGGAGACCCAGTACTTC.

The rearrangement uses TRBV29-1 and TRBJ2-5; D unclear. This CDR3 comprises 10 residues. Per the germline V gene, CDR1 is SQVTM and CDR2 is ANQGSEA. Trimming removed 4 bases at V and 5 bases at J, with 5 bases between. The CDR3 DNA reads TGCAGCGTTGCGGATGAGACCCAGTACTTC. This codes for CSVADETQYF. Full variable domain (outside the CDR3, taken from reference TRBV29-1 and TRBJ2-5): SAVISQKPSRDICQRGTSLTIQCQVDSQVTMMFWYRQQPGQSLTLIATANQGSEATYESGFVIDKFPISRPNLTFSTLTVSNMSPEDSSIYLCSVADETQYFGPGTRLLVL.

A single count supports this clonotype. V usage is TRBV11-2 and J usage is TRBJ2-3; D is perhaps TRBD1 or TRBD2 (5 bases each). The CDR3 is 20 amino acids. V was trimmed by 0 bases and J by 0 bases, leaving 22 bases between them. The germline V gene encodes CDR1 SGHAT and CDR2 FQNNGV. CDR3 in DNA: TGTGCCAGCAGCTTAGATAGCAGGGCCAGGAGGATATTAAGCACAGATACGCAGTATTTT. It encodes CASSLDSRARRILSTDTQYF. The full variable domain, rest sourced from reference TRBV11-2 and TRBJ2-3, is EAGVAQSPRYKIIEKRQSVAFWCNPISGHATLYWYQQILGQGPKLLIQFQNNGVVDDSQLPKDRFSAERLKGVDSTLKIQPAKLEDSAVYLCASSLDSRARRILSTDTQYFGPGTRLTVL.

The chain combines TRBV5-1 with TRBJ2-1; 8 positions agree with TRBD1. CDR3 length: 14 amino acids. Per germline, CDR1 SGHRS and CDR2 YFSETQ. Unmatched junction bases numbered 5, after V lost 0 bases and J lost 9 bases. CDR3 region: CASSLGQGFSEQFF. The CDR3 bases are TGCGCCAGCAGCTTGGGACAGGGGTTCAGTGAGCAGTTCTTC.

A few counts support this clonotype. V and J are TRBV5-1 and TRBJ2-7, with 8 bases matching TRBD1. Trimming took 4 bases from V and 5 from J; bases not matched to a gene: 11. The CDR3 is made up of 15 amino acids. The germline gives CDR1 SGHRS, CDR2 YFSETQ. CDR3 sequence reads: CASSMQRTGIDEQYF. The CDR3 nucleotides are TGCGCCAGCAGCATGCAGAGGACAGGGATAGACGAGCAGTACTTC.